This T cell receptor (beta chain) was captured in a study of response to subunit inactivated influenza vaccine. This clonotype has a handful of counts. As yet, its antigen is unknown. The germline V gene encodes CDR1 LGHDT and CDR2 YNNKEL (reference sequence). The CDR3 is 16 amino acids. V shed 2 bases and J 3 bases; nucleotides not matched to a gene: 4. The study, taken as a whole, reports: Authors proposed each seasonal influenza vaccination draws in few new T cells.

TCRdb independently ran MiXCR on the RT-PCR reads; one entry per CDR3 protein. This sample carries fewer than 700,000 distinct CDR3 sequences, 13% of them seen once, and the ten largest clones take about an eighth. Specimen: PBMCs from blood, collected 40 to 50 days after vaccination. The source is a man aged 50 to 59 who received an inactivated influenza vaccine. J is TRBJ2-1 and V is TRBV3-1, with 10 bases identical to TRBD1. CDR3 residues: CASSQWGTGVYNEQFF. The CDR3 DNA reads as TGTGCCAGCAGCCAATGGGGGACAGGGGTCTACAATGAGCAGTTCTTC.